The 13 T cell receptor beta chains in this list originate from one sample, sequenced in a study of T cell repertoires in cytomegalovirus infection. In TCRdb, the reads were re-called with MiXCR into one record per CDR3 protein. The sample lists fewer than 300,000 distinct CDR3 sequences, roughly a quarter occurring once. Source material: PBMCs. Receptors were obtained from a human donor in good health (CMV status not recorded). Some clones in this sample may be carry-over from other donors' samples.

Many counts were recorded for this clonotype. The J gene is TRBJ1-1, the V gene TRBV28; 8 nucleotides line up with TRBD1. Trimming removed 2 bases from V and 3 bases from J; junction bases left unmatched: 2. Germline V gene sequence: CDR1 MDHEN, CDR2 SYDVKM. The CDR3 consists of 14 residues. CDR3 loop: CASSLTRGHTEAFF. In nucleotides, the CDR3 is TGTGCCAGCAGTTTAACCAGGGGGCACACTGAAGCTTTCTTT.

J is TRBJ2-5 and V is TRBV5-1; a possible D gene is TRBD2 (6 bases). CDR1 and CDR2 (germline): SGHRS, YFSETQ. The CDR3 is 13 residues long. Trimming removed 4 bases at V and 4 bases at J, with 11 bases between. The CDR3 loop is CASSAGPAETQYF. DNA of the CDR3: TGCGCCAGCAGCGCGGGACCAGCAGAGACCCAGTACTTC. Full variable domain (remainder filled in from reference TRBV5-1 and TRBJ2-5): KAGVTQTPRYLIKTRGQQVTLSCSPISGHRSVSWYQQTPGQGLQFLFEYFSETQRNKGNFPGRFSGRQFSNSRSEMNVSTLELGDSALYLCASSAGPAETQYFGPGTRLLVL.

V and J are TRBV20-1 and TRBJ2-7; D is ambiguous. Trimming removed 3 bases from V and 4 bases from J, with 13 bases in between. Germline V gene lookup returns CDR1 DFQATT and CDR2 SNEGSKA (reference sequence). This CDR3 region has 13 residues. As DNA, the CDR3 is TGCAGTGCTAGTCGCCAGAATGTTTACGAGCAGTACTTC. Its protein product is CSASRQNVYEQYF.

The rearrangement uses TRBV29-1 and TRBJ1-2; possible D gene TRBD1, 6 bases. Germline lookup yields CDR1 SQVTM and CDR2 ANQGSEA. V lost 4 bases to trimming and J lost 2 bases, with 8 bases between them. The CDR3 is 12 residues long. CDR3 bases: TGCAGCGTTGGACAGGCCAACTATGGCTACACCTTC. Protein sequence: CSVGQANYGYTF. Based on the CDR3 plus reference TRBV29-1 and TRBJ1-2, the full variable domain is SAVISQKPSRDICQRGTSLTIQCQVDSQVTMMFWYRQQPGQSLTLIATANQGSEATYESGFVIDKFPISRPNLTFSTLTVSNMSPEDSSIYLCSVGQANYGYTFGSGTRLTVV.

The CDR3 protein is CASSLSRTSGKFVGELFF. DNA for the CDR3: TGTGCCAGCAGTTTAAGTAGGACTAGCGGGAAGTTCGTCGGGGAGCTGTTTTTT. The chain is built from TRBV28 and TRBJ2-2; 12 bases line up with TRBD2. The CDR3 is made up of 18 amino acids. After removal of 2 bases from V and 7 bases from J, the junction contained 11 bases not matched to a gene. In germline, CDR1 is MDHEN, CDR2 SYDVKM.

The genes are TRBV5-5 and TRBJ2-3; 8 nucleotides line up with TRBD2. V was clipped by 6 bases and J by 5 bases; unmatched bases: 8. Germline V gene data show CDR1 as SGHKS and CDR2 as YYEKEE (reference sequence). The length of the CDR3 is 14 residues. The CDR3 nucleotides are TGTGCCAGCATCACCGTCGGGGGGGTAGATACGCAGTATTTT. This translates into CASITVGGVDTQYF.

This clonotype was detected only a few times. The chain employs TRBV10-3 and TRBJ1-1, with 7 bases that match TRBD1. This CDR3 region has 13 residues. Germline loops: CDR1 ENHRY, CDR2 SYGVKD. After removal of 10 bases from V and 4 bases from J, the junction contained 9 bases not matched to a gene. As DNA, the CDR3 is TGTGCCACCTCGACAGGGACGAGCACTGAAGCTTTCTTT. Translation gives CATSTGTSTEAFF.

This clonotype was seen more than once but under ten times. DNA for the CDR3: TGCGCCAGCAGTGTAGCGGCCGCCTCCTACGAGCAGTACTTC. This codes for CASSVAAASYEQYF. This chain joins TRBV10-1 and TRBJ2-7; possibly TRBD2 for D (6 bases). Trimming stripped 4 bases from V and 0 bases from J, with 10 bases between. The CDR3 has 14 residues. CDR1 is WNHNN, CDR2 SYGVQD, per germline (reference sequence).

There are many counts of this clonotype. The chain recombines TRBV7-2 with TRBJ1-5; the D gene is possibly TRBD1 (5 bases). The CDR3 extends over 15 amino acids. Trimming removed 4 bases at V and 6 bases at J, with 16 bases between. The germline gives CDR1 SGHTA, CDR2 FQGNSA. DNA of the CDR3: TGTGCCAGCAGCTGGGGGACGAGGGAGAGTCAGCCCCAGCATTTT. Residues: CASSWGTRESQPQHF.

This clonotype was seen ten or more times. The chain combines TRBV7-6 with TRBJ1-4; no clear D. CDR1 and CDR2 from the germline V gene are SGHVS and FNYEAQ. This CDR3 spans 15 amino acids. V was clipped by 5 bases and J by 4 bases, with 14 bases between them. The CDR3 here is CASSPPLRGNEKLFF. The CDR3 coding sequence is TGTGCCAGCAGCCCTCCGCTGCGGGGTAATGAAAAACTGTTTTTT.

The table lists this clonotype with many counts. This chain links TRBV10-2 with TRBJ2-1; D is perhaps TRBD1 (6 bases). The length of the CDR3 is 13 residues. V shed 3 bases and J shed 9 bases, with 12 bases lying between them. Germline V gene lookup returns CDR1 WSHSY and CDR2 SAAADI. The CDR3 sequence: CASSEWGLSEQFF. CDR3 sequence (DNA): TGCGCCAGCAGTGAATGGGGGCTAAGTGAGCAGTTCTTC.

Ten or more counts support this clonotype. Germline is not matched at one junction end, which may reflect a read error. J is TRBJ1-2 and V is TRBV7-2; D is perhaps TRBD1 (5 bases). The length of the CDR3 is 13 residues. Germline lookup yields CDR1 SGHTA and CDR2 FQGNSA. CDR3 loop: CASSFQGGGPLIF. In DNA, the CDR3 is TGTGCCAGCAGCTTCCAGGGTGGAGGGCCACTCATCTTC.

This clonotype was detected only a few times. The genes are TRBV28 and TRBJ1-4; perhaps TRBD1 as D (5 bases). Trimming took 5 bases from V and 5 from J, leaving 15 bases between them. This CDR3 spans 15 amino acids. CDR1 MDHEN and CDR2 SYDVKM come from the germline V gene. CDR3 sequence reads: CASSILGGGNEKLFF. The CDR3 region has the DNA TGTGCCAGCAGTATCCTTGGGGGGGGGAATGAAAAACTGTTTTTT.